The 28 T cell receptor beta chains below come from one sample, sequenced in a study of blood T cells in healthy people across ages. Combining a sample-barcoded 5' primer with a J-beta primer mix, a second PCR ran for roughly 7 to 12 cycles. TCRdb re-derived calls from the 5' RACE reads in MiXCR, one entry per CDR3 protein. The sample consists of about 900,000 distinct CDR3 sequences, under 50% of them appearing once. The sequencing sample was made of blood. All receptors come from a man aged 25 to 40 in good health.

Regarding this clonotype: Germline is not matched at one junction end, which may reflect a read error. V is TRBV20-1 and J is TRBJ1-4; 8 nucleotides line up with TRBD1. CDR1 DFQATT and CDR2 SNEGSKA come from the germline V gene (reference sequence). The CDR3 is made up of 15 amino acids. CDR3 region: CSASARTGTIEKLFF. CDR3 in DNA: TGCAGTGCTAGTGCTAGGACAGGGACTATTGAAAAACTGTTTTTT.

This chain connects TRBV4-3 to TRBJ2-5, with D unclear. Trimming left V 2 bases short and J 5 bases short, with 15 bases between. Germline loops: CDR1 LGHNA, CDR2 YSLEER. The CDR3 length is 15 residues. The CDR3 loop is CASSQFYSGLETQYF. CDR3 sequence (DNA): TGCGCCAGCAGCCAATTCTATTCGGGTTTGGAGACCCAGTACTTC.

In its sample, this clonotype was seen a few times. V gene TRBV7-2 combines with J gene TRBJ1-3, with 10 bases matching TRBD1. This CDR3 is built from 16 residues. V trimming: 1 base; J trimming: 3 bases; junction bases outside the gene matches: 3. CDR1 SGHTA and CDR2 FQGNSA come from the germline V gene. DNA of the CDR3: TGTGCCAGCAGCTTAGGACAGGGGGCCTTTGGAAACACCATATATTTT. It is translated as CASSLGQGAFGNTIYF.

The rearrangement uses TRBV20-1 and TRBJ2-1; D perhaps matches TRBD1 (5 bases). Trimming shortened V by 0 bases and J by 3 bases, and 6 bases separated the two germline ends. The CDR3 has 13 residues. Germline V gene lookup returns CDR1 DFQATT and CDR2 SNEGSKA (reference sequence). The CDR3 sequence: CSARDRVYNEQFF. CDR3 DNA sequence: TGCAGTGCTAGAGACAGGGTCTACAATGAGCAGTTCTTC.

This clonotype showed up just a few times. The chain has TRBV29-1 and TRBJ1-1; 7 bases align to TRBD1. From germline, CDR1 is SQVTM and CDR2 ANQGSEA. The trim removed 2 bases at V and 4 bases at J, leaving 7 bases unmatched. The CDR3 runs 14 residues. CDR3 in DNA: TGCAGCGTTGAAAACACAGGGGCTTTCACTGAAGCTTTCTTT. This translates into CSVENTGAFTEAFF.

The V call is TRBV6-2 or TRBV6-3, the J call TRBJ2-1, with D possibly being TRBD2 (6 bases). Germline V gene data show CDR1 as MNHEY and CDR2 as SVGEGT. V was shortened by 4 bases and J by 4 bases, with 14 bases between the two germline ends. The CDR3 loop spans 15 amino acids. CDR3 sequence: CASSSGSQAYNEQFF. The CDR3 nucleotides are TGTGCCAGCAGTTCCGGGAGCCAGGCATACAATGAGCAGTTCTTC.

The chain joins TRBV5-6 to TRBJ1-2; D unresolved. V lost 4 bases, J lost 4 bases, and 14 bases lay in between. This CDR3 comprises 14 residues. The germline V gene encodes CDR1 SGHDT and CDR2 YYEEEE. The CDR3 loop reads CASSPMTEIYGYTF. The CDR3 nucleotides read TGTGCCAGCAGCCCCATGACGGAAATCTATGGCTACACCTTC.

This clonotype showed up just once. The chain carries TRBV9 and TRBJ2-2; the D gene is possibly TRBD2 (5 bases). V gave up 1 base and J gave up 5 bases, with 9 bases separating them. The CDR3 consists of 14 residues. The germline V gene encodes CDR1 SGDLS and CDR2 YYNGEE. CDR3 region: CASSVTGETGELFF. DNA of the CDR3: TGTGCCAGCAGCGTAACCGGGGAAACCGGGGAGCTGTTTTTT.

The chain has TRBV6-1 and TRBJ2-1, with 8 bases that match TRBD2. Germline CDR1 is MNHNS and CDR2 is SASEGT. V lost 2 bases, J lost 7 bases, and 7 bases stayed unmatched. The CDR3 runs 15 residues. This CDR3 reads CASSELGLALNEQFF. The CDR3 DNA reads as TGTGCCAGCAGTGAACTAGGACTAGCTTTGAATGAGCAGTTCTTC.

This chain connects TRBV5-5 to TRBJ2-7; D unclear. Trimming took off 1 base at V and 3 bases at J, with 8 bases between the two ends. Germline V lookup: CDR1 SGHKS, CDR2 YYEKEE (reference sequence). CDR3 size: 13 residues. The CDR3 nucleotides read TGTGCCAGCAGCTTGAGGACCCTCTACGAGCAGTACTTC. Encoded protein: CASSLRTLYEQYF. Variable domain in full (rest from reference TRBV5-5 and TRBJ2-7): DAGVTQSPTHLIKTRGQQVTLRCSPISGHKSVSWYQQVLGQGPQFIFQYYEKEERGRGNFPDRFSARQFPNYSSELNVNALLLGDSALYLCASSLRTLYEQYFGPGTRLTVT.

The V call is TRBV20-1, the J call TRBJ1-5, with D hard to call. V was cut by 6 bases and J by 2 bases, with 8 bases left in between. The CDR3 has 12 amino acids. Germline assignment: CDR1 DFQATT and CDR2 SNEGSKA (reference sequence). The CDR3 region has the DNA TGCAGTGCGGGGATGGGCAATCAGCCCCAGCATTTT. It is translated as CSAGMGNQPQHF.

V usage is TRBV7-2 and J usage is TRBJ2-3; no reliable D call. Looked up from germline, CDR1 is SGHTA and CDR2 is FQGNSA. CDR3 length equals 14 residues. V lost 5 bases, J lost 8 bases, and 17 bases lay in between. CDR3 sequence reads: CASSLERVRGTQYF. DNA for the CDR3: TGTGCCAGCAGCCTAGAAAGAGTGCGCGGTACGCAGTATTTT.

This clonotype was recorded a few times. Here the CDR3 reads CASSQVLGTSGEQYF. In DNA, the CDR3 is TGTGCCAGCAGCCAAGTACTCGGGACTAGCGGCGAGCAGTACTTC. The genes are TRBV4-2 and TRBJ2-4; 11 positions match TRBD2. Matching the DNA end better, TRBJ2-7 makes the J call doubtful. Germline CDR1 and CDR2: LGHNA and YNFKEQ. The CDR3 spans 15 residues.

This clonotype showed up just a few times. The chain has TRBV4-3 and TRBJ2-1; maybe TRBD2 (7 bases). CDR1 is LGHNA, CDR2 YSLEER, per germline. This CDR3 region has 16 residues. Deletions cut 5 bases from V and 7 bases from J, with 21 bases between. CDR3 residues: CASSAIVLGGLNEQFF. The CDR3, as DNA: TGCGCCAGCAGCGCTATTGTCTTGGGGGGGCTGAATGAGCAGTTCTTC.

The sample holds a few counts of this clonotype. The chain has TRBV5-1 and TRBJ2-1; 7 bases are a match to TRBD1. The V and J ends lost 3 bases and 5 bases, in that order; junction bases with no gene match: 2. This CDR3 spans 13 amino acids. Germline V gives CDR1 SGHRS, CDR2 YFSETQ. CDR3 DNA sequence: TGCGCCAGCAGCTCCCAGGGGGACAATGAGCAGTTCTTC. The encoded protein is CASSSQGDNEQFF.

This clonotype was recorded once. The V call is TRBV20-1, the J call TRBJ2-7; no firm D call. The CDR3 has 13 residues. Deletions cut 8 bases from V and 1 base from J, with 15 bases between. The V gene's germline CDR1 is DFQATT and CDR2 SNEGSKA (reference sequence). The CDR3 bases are TGCAGTACCCGAGACCCCGATTCCTACGAGCAGTACTTC. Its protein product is CSTRDPDSYEQYF.

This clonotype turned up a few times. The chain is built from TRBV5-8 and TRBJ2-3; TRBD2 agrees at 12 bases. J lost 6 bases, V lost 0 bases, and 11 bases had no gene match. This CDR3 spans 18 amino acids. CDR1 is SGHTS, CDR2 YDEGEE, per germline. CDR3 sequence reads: CASSLDSLAGGPSDTQYF. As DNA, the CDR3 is TGTGCCAGCAGCTTGGACTCCCTAGCGGGGGGGCCGTCGGATACGCAGTATTTT.

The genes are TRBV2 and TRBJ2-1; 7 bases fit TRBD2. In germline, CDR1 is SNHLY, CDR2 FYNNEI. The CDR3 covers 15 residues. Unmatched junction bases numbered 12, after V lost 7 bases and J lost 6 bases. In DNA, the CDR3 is TGTGCCAGCACCCAAGGGAGGGTAGGGCCCAATGAGCAGTTCTTC. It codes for CASTQGRVGPNEQFF. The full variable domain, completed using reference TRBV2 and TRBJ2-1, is EPEVTQTPSHQVTQMGQEVILRCVPISNHLYFYWYRQILGQKVEFLVSFYNNEISEKSEIFDDQFSVERPDGSNFTLKIRSTKLEDSAMYFCASTQGRVGPNEQFFGPGTRLTVL.

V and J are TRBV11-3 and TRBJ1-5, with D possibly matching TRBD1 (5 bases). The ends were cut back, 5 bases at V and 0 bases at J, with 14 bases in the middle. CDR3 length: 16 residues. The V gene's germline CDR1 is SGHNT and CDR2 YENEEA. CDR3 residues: CASSQRGGYSNQPQHF. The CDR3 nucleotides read TGTGCCAGCAGCCAACGTGGGGGATATAGCAATCAGCCCCAGCATTTT.

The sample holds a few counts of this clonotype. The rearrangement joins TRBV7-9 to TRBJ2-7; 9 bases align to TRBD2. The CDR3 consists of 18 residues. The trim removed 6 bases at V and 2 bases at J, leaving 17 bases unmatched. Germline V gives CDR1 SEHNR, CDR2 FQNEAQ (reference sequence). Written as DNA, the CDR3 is TGTGCCAGCAGTAAAGAAGGGTATCAGCGGGGGGCACCCTACGAGCAGTACTTC. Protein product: CASSKEGYQRGAPYEQYF.

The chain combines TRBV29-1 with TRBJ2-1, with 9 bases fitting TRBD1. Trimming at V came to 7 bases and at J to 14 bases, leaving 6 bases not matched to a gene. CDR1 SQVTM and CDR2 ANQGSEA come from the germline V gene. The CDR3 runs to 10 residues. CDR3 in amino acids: CSARDREEFF. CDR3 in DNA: TGCAGCGCAAGGGACAGGGAGGAGTTCTTC.

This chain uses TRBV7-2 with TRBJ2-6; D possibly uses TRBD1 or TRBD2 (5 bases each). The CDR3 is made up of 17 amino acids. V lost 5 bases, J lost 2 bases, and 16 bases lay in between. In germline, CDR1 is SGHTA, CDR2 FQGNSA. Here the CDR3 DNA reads TGTGCCAGCAGCCCTCAAGGGACGAACACTGGGGCCAACGTCCTGACTTTC. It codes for CASSPQGTNTGANVLTF.

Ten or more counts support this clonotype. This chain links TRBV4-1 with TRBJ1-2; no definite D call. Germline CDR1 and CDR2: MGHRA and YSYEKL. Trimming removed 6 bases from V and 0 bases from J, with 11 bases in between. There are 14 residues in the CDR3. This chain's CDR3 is CASSVGWTNYGYTF. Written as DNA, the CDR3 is TGCGCCAGCAGTGTTGGGTGGACTAACTATGGCTACACCTTC.

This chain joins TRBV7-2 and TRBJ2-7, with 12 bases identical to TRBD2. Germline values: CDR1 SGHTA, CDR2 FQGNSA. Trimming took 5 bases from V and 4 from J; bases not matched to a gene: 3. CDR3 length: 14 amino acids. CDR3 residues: CASSLTSGRYEQYF. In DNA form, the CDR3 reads TGTGCCAGCAGCCTTACTAGCGGGAGGTACGAGCAGTACTTC.

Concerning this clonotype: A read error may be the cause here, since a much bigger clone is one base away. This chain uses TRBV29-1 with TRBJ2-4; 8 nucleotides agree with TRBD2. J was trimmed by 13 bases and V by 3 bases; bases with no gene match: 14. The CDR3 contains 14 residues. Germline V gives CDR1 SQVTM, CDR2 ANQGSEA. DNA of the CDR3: TGCAGCGTTGATGTCTCGGGAGGGAAAAGGGAGCAGTACTTC. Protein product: CSVDVSGGKREQYF.

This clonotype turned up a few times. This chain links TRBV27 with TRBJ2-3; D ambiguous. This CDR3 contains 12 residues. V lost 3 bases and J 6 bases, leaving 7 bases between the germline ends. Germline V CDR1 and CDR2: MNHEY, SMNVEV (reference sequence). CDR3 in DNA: TGTGCCAGCAGTTTCGGCGTGGATACGCAGTATTTT. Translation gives CASSFGVDTQYF.

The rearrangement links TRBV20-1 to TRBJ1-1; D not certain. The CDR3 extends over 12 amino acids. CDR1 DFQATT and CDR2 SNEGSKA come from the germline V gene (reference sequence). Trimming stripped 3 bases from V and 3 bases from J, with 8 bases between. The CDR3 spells CSARIQDTEAFF. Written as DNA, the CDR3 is TGCAGTGCTAGGATTCAGGACACTGAAGCTTTCTTT.

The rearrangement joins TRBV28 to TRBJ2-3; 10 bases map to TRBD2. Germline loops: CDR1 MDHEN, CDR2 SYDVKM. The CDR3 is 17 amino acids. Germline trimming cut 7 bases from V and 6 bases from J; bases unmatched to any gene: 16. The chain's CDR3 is CASTFGGASGGRDTQYF. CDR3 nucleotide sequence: TGTGCCAGCACCTTCGGCGGGGCTAGCGGGGGACGGGATACGCAGTATTTT.